Listed below are T cell receptor beta chains from one sample, sequenced in a study of early T cells in non-severe SARS-CoV-2 infection. A single record per CDR3 protein comes from TCRdb applying MiXCR to the 5' RACE reads. This table has tens of thousands of distinct CDR3 sequences, around 15% appearing once. Sequencing used whole blood, obtained at baseline. The receptors here all came from an adult who was a healthcare worker with PCR-confirmed SARS-CoV-2 infection or an uninfected control (not recorded which). Both conserved end residues are trimmed from each CDR3.

v_call	cdr3_aa
TRBV10-3	AIGRQGAGGDYNEQF
TRBV6-6	ASSFGGSTDTQY
TRBV29-1	SVAGAVRGEAF
TRBV27	ASSLDRGPGANVLT
TRBV10-3	AISDQAGGAYEQY
TRBV20-1	SATLTLAKNIQY
TRBV29-1	SVAGPWGNIQY
TRBV10-3	AIKGDADTQY
TRBV4-1	ASSPRQGADTEAF
TRBV7-2	ASSPRTSDTDTQY
TRBV27	ASSLSRVQSSYEQY
TRBV28	ASRATGTTPGEQY
TRBV3-1	ASSQQPGLTGETQY
TRBV7-9	AVDTPGNSPLH
TRBV5-1	ASSLDPQGVNSPLH
TRBV27	ASSLSDREGYEQY
TRBV11-3	ASSSAGGITGELF
TRBV7-9	ASSLARNEQF
TRBV27	ASRSGTGDSEQY
TRBV10-3	AISSNRAATEAF
TRBV6-5	ASTPSGRTTEAF
TRBV3-1	ASSHRGGGSTNEQF
TRBV29-1	SGVGLAGINEQF
TRBV10-2	ASSESSGSSYNEQF
TRBV2	ASSYRPINTEAF